This T cell receptor beta chain appears in the sequencing data of a study of CXCR3-negative and CXCR3-positive naive CD8 T cells. Naivety in CD8+ T cells corresponded to a CD45RO-CCR7+CD27+CD95- phenotype. It was by 5' RACE with UMI labels that the TRB cDNA libraries were prepared. For each CDR3 protein, TCRdb gives one entry from its re-call of the 5' RACE reads, without DNA. This repertoire includes about 90,000 distinct CDR3 sequences. This CDR3 region has 13 residues. Germline V gene lookup returns CDR1 SQVTM and CDR2 ANQGSEA. Sequenced input: naive CXCR3- CD8+ T cells from blood. Specified subset: CD45RO-CCR7+CD27+CD95- naive CD8+ T cells lacking CXCR3 (TNR3-). The rearrangement joins TRBV29-1 to TRBJ2-2. The source is a human donor in good health. Some clones in this sample may be carry-over from other donors' samples. Here the CDR3 reads CSADTKNTGELFF.